The TCR beta chain described here comes from a study of T cells after yellow fever vaccination. Findings of the study overall: A secondary response was less intense yet reached its peak sooner, at day 5 versus 15. The booster response re-showed most primary clones: around 96% CD4, roughly 91% CD8.

TCRdb fed the 5' RACE reads into MiXCR, producing one record per CDR3 protein. Of hundreds of thousands of distinct CDR3 sequences listed, 20% to 25% are singletons. This clonotype was counted ten times or more. Its antigen remains unidentified. The germline gives CDR1 SGHDT, CDR2 YYEEEE. The CDR3 has 14 amino acids. Trimming removed 1 base from V and 7 bases from J, with 11 bases in between. The receptor comes from a man between 18 and 35 years old who received the YFV17D yellow fever vaccine. Sequencing used PBMCs, obtained approximately 22 days after the first yellow fever vaccination. The chain has TRBV5-6 and TRBJ1-4; tentative D call: TRBD1 (5 bases). The DNA of the CDR3 is TGTGCCAGCAGCTTGTGGCAGGGTGGTGAAAAACTGTTTTTT. Amino acid sequence: CASSLWQGGEKLFF. Variable domain in full (rest from reference TRBV5-6 and TRBJ1-4): DAGVTQSPTHLIKTRGQQVTLRCSPKSGHDTVSWYQQALGQGPQFIFQYYEEEERQRGNFPDRFSGHQFPNYSSELNVNALLLGDSALYLCASSLWQGGEKLFFGSGTQLSVL.